This T cell receptor (beta chain) was obtained from a study of PD-1 blockade in classical Hodgkin lymphoma. Study-level results: Underlying causes for the observed repertoire differences were not defined, possibly disease activity or prior therapy.

Germline CDR1 SGHVS, CDR2 FQNEAQ. The CDR3 has 13 amino acids. With V trimmed by 5 bases and J by 4 bases, 4 bases remained unmatched. Repertoires were generated with immunoSEQ multiplex PCR, while TCRdb's copy carries only in-frame clones and drops some. Of tens of thousands of clones listed, more than 75% were seen once; the top ten hold nearly 5%. Comment on this clone: What it binds is unknown.

Time point meaning: newly diagnosed, previously untreated cHL patient sample. Comparators were PBMCs taken from newly diagnosed, untreated classical Hodgkin lymphoma. The rearrangement joins TRBV7-8 to TRBJ1-1, with 7 bases lining up with TRBD1. The material sequenced was peripheral blood mononuclear cells (PBMCs). The origin of this receptor is a human donor with classical Hodgkin lymphoma. The CDR3: CASSRQGGTEAFF. In DNA, the CDR3 is TGTGCCAGCAGCCGACAGGGAGGCACTGAAGCTTTCTTT.